This T cell receptor (beta chain) is drawn from a study of OX40 agonist ivuxolimab in advanced cancers. Findings and caveats of the study: Average numbers of expanded clones were greater in CD8+ T cells than in CD4+. Antigen targets of the expanded peripheral T cells went undetermined.

Measured with immunoSEQ multiplex PCR; TCRdb has only the in-frame clones, and not every one. The sample consists of tens of thousands of clones, 75% to 90% of them appearing once. Regarding this clone: The antigen is undetermined.

Trimming removed 2 bases at V and 6 bases at J, with 14 bases between. The CDR3 sequence is 14 residues long. In germline, CDR1 is LNHDA, CDR2 SQIVND (reference sequence). The sampling schedule covered blood at baseline, cycle 4 day 1, and cycle 7 day 1. The TCR was taken from an adult with an advanced solid tumor such as melanoma, head and neck, liver or kidney cancer. The input for sequencing was CD4+ or CD8+ T cells sorted from blood, taken in a trial of the OX40 agonist ivuxolimab. The rearrangement links TRBV19 to TRBJ2-7; unclear D gene. CDR3 in amino acids: CASSINSGGLEQYF. The DNA for the CDR3 is TGTGCCAGTAGTATAAATTCTGGCGGCCTCGAGCAGTACTTC.